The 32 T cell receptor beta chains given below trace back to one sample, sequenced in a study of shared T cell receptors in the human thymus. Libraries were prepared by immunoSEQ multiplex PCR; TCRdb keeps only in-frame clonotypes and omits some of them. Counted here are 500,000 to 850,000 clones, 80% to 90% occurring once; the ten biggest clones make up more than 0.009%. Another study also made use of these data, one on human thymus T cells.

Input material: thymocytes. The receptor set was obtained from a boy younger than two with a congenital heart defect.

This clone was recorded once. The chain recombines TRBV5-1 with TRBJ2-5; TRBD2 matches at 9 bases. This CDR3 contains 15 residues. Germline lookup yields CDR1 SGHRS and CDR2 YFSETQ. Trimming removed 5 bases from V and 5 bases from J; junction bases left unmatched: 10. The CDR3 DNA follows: TGCGCCAGCAGACCAGCGGGGGGACCTTGGGAGACCCAGTACTTC. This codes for CASRPAGGPWETQYF.

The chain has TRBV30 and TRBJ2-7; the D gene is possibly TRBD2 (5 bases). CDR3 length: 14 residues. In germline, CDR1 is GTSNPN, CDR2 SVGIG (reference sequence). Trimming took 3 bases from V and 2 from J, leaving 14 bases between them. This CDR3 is CAWSPTIETYEQYF. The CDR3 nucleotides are TGTGCCTGGAGCCCGACTATCGAAACCTACGAGCAGTACTTC.

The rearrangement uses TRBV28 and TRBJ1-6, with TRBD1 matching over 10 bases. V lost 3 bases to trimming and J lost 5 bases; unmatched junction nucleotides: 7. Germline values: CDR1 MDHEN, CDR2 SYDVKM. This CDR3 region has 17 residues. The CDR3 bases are TGTGCCAGCAGTTTGCCGGGACAGGGGTGTCATAATTCACCCCTCCACTTT. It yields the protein CASSLPGQGCHNSPLHF.

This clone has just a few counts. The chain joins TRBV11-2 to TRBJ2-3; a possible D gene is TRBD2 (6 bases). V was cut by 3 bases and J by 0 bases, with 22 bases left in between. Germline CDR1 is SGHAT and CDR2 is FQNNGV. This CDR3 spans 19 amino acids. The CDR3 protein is CASSFVVRLAASSTDTQYF. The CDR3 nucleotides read TGTGCCAGCAGCTTTGTGGTGCGGTTAGCGGCCTCTAGCACAGATACGCAGTATTTT.

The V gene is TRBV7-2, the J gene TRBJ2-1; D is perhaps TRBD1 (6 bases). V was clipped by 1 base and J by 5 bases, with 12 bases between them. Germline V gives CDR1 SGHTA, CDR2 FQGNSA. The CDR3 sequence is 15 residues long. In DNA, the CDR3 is TGTGCCAGCAGCTTAGTTTGGACAGTCCACAATGAGCAGTTCTTC. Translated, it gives CASSLVWTVHNEQFF.

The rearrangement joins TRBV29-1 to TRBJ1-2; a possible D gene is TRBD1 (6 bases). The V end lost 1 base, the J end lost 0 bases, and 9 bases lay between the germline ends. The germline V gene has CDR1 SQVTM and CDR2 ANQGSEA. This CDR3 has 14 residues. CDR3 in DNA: TGCAGCGTTGAAGCGGACAGAACTAACTATGGCTACACCTTC. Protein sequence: CSVEADRTNYGYTF.

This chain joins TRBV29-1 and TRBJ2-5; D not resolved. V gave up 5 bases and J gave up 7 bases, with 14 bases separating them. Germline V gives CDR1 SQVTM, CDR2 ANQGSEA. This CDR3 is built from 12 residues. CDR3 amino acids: CSVRPAVPTQYF. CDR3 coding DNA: TGCAGCGTTCGCCCTGCGGTTCCGACCCAGTACTTC.

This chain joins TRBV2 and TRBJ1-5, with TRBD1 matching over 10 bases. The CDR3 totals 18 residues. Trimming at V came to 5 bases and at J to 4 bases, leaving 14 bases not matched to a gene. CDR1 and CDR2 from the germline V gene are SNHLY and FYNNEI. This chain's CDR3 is CASSQVGQGRSENQPQHF. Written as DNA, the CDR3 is TGTGCCAGCAGTCAAGTGGGACAGGGGAGAAGTGAGAATCAGCCCCAGCATTTT.

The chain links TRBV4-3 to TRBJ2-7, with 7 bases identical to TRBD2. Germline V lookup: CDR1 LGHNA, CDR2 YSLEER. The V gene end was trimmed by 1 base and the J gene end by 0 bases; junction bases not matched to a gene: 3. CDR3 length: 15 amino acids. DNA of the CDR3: TGCGCCAGCAGCCAAGGGCGGGAGCCCTCCTACGAGCAGTACTTC. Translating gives CASSQGREPSYEQYF.

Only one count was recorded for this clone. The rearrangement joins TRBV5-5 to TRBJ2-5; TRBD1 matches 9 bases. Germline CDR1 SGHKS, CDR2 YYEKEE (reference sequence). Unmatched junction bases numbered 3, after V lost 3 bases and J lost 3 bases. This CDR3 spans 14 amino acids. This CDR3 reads CASSYRGREETQYF. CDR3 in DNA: TGTGCCAGCAGCTACAGGGGGCGCGAAGAGACCCAGTACTTC.

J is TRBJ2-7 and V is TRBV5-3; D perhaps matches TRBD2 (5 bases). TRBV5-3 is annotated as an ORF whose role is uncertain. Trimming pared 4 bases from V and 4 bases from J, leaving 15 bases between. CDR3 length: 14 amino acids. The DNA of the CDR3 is TGTGCCAGAAGCCGGGTGGCTAGGAGGTACGAGCAGTACTTC. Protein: CARSRVARRYEQYF.

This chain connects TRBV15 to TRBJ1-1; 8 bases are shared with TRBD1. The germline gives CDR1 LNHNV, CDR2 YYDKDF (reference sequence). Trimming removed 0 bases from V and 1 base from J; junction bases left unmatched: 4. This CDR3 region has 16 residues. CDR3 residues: CATSREQGAANTEAFF. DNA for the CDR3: TGTGCCACCAGCAGAGAGCAGGGGGCGGCGAACACTGAAGCTTTCTTT.

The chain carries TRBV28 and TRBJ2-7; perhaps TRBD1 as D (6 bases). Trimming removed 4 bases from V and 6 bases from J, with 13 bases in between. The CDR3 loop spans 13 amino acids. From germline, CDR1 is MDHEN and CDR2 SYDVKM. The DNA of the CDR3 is TGTGCCAGCAGTTCCAAGCAGGGGATCGAGCAGTACTTC. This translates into CASSSKQGIEQYF. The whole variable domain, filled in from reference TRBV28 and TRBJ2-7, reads DVKVTQSSRYLVKRTGEKVFLECVQDMDHENMFWYRQDPGLGLRLIYFSYDVKMKEKGDIPEGYSVSREKKERFSLILESASTNQTSMYLCASSSKQGIEQYFGPGTRLTVT.

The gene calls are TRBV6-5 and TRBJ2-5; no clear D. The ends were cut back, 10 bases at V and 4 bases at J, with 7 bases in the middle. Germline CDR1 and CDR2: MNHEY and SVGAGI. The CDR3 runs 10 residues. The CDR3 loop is CATGIETQYF. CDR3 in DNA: TGTGCCACCGGTATAGAGACCCAGTACTTC.

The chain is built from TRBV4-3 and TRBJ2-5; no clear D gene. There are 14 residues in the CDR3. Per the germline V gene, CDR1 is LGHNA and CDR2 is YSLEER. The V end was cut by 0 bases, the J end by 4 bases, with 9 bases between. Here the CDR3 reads CASSQDSGGETQYF. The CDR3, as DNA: TGCGCCAGCAGCCAAGATTCGGGTGGAGAGACCCAGTACTTC.

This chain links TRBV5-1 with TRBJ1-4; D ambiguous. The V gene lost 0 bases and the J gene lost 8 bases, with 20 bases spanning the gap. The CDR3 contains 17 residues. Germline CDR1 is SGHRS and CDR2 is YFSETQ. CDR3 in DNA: TGCGCCAGCAGCTTGGGCTCCGGAGTAAACGTCTTCGAAAAACTGTTTTTT. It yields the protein CASSLGSGVNVFEKLFF.

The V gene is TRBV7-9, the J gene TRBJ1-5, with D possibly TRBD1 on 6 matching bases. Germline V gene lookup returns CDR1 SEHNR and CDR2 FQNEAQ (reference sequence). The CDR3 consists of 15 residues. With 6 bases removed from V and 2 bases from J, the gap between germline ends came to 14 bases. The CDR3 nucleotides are TGTGCCAGCAGTCGAGAGGGGGTGGGCAATCAGCCCCAGCATTTT. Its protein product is CASSREGVGNQPQHF.

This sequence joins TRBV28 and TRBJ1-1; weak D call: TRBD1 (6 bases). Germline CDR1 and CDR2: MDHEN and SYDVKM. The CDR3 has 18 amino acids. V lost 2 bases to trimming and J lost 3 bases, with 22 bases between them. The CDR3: CASSLRGAGGTGDTEAFF. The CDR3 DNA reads TGTGCCAGCAGTTTAAGGGGGGCGGGAGGGACCGGGGACACTGAAGCTTTCTTT.

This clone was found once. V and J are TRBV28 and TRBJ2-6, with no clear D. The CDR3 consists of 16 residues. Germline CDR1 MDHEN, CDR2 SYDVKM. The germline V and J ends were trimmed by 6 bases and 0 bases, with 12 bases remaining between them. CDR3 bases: TGTGCCAGCAGCCATCCCGGCGGCTCTGGGGCCAACGTCCTGACTTTC. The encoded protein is CASSHPGGSGANVLTF.

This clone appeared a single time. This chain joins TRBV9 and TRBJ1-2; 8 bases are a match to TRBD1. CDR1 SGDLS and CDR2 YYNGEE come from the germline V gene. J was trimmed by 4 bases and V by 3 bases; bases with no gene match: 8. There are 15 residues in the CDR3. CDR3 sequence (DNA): TGTGCCAGCAGCGAAACCGGGACAGGAATCTATGGCTACACCTTC. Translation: CASSETGTGIYGYTF. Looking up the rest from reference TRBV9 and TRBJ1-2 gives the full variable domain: DSGVTQTPKHLITATGQRVTLRCSPRSGDLSVYWYQQSLDQGLQFLIQYYNGEERAKGNILERFSAQQFPDLHSELNLSSLELGDSALYFCASSETGTGIYGYTFGSGTRLTVV.

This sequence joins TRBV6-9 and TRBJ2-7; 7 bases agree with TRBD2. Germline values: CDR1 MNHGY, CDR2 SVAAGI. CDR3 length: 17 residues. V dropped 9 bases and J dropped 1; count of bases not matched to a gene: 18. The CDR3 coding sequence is TGTGCCAGGGACGGTTGGGCAGCGGGGCAGGGTTCCTACGAGCAGTACTTC. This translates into CARDGWAAGQGSYEQYF.

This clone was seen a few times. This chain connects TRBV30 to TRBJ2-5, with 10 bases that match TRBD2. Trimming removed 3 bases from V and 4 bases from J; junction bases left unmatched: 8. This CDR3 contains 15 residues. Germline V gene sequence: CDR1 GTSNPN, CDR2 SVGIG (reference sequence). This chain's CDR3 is CAWREEPSGGETQYF. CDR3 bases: TGTGCCTGGAGGGAGGAGCCTAGCGGGGGAGAGACCCAGTACTTC.

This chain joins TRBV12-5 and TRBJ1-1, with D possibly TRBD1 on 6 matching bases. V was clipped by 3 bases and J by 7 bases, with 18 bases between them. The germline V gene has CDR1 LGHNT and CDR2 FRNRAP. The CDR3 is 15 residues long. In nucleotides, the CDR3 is TGTGCTAGTGGTTTCATACAGGGAGCCTCCTTTGAAGCTTTCTTT. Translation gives CASGFIQGASFEAFF.

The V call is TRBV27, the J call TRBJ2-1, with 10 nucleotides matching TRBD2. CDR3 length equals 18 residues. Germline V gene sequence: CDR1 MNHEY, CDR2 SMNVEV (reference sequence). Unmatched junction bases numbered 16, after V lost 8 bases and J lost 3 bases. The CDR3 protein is CASRWASGRGPFYNEQFF. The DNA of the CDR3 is TGTGCCAGCCGGTGGGCTAGCGGGAGAGGCCCCTTCTACAATGAGCAGTTCTTC.

CDR3 DNA sequence: TGTGCCAGCAGCTTAGGAACAGGGTTGGGGCAGCCCCAGCATTTT. Residues: CASSLGTGLGQPQHF. The chain links TRBV7-6 to TRBJ1-5; possible D gene TRBD1, 6 bases. The CDR3 has 15 residues. The germline CDR1 and CDR2 sequences are SGHVS and FNYEAQ. Trimming took 1 base from V and 7 from J, leaving 14 bases between them.

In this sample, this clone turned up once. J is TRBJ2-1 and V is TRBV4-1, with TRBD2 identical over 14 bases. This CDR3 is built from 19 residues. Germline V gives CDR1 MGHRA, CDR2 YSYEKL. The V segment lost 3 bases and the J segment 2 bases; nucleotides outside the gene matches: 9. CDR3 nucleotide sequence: TGCGCCAGCAGCCATTCGACTAGCGGGAGGGCGAGGGCCTACAATGAGCAGTTCTTC. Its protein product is CASSHSTSGRARAYNEQFF.

DNA of the CDR3: TGTGCTAGTGGTCGCTCCACCGGGACTAGCGGGGCAGATACGCAGTATTTT. The encoded protein is CASGRSTGTSGADTQYF. The chain has TRBV12-5 and TRBJ2-3, with 13 bases matching TRBD2. Per the germline V gene, CDR1 is LGHNT and CDR2 is FRNRAP. CDR3 length: 17 residues. V was pared by 5 bases and J by 4 bases, with 9 bases of the junction left unmatched.

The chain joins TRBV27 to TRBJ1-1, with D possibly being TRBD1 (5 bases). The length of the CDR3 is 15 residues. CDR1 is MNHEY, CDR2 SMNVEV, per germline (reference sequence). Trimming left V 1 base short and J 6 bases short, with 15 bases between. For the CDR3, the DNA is TGTGCCAGCAGTTTATTAGCGGGGCCGGTCTCTGAAGCTTTCTTT. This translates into CASSLLAGPVSEAFF.

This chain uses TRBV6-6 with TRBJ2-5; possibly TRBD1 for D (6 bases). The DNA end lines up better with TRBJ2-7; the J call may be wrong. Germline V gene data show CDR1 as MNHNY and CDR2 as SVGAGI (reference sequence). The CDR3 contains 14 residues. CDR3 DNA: TGTGCCAGCAGTTACCTCAGGGGAACCTACGAGCAGTACTTC. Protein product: CASSYLRGTYEQYF.

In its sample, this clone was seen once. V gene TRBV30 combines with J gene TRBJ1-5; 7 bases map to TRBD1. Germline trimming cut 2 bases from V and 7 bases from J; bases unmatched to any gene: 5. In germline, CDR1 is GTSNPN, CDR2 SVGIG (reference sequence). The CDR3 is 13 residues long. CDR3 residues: CAWSMNRGQPQHF. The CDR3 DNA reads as TGTGCCTGGAGTATGAACAGGGGCCAGCCCCAGCATTTT.

The CDR3 protein is CASSSLGFASEQFF. CDR3 DNA: TGTGCCAGCAGCTCCCTCGGGTTCGCTAGTGAGCAGTTCTTC. The chain links TRBV7-3 to TRBJ2-1; D uncertain. This CDR3 contains 14 residues. In germline, CDR1 is SGHTA, CDR2 FQGTGA. V was cut by 4 bases and J by 9 bases, with 16 bases left in between.

The CDR3 coding sequence is TGTGCCAGCAGCTTAGTGGAGCACTCTGGAAACACCATATATTTT. Amino acid sequence: CASSLVEHSGNTIYF. This rearrangement joins TRBV7-9 to TRBJ1-3; no definite D call. The CDR3 has 15 residues. CDR1 is SEHNR, CDR2 FQNEAQ, per germline (reference sequence). The V gene lost 1 base and the J gene lost 0 bases, with 7 bases spanning the gap.